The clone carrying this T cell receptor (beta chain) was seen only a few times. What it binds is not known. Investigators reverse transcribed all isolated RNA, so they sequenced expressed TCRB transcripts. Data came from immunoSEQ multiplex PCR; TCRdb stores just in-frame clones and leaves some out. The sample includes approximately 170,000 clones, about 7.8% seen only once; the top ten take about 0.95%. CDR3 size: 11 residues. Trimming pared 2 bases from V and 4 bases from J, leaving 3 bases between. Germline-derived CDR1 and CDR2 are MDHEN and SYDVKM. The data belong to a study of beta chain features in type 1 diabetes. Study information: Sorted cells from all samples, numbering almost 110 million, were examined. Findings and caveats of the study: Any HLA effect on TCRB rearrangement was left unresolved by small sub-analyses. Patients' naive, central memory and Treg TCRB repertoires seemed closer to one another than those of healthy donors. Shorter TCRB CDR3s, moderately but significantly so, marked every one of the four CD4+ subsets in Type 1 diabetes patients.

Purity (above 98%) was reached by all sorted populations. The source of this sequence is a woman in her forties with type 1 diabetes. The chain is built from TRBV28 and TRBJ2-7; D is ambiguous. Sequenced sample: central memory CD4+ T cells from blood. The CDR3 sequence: CASSLTYEQYF. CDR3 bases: TGTGCCAGCAGTTTAACTTACGAGCAGTACTTC.